Presented here are 9 T cell receptor beta chains from one specimen sequenced in a study of blood T cell repertoires in COVID-19. Clones were read by immunoSEQ multiplex PCR, and TCRdb kept only the in-frame ones, dropping some. The sample contains 310,000 or so clones, 70% to 90% of which appear only once. Source material: peripheral blood. The receptors derive from a woman aged 50 to 65 with active or convalescent COVID-19.

Regarding this clone: The same CDR3 also results from other DNA sequences found in this sample. The chain has TRBV7-9 and TRBJ1-6; 11 nucleotides align to TRBD1. The length of the CDR3 is 15 residues. V trimming: 5 bases; J trimming: 7 bases; junction bases outside the gene matches: 4. The germline V gene has CDR1 SEHNR and CDR2 FQNEAQ (reference sequence). CDR3 sequence: CASSPGTGGNSPLHF. The CDR3 nucleotides read TGTGCCAGCAGCCCAGGGACAGGGGGAAATTCACCCCTCCACTTT.

Notes on this clone: A junction end diverges from the germline sequence, so it may reflect a read error. The chain uses TRBV7-7 and TRBJ2-1; 10 positions agree with TRBD2. Germline values: CDR1 SSHAT, CDR2 FNYEAQ (reference sequence). The CDR3 sequence is 16 residues long. CDR3 sequence reads: CASSLDGLADYNEQFF. In DNA, the CDR3 is TGTGCTAGCAGCTTAGACGGACTAGCGGACTACAATGAGCAGTTCTTC.

J is TRBJ1-1 and V is TRBV12-3 or TRBV12-4; D gene ambiguous. The CDR3 sequence is 13 residues long. The ends were cut back, 1 base at V and 1 base at J, with 4 bases in the middle. DNA of the CDR3: TGTGCCAGCAGTTTAGGAGAGAACACTGAAGCTTTCTTT. This sequence encodes CASSLGENTEAFF.

V gene TRBV27 combines with J gene TRBJ1-1; D not resolved. The CDR3 sequence is 14 residues long. With 2 bases removed from V and 0 bases from J, the gap between germline ends came to 7 bases. CDR1 MNHEY and CDR2 SMNVEV come from the germline V gene (reference sequence). CDR3 loop: CASSLLAMNTEAFF. The CDR3 DNA sequence: TGTGCCAGCAGTTTACTAGCGATGAACACTGAAGCTTTCTTT.

V is TRBV28 and J is TRBJ1-2; tentatively, D is TRBD1 (5 bases). The germline V gene encodes CDR1 MDHEN and CDR2 SYDVKM. The length of the CDR3 is 14 residues. V was cut by 6 bases and J by 4 bases, with 15 bases left in between. The DNA for the CDR3 is TGTGCCAGCAGCCTTAGGGGCCGCCCCTATGGCTACACCTTC. Protein: CASSLRGRPYGYTF.

A few counts support this clone. The chain combines TRBV30 with TRBJ2-7, with D tentatively TRBD2 (5 bases). Looked up from germline, CDR1 is GTSNPN and CDR2 is SVGIG (reference sequence). The CDR3 consists of 15 residues. The V end lost 4 bases, the J end lost 2 bases, and 18 bases lay between the germline ends. This chain's CDR3 is CAWTTLGVQAYEQYF. The CDR3, as DNA: TGTGCCTGGACCACCCTCGGGGTCCAAGCCTACGAGCAGTACTTC. Supplemented by reference TRBV30 and TRBJ2-7, the full variable domain reads SQTIHQWPATLVQPVGSPLSLECTVEGTSNPNLYWYRQAAGRGLQLLFYSVGIGQISSEVPQNLSASRPQDRQFILSSKKLLLSDSGFYLCAWTTLGVQAYEQYFGPGTRLTVT.

The rearrangement uses TRBV9 and TRBJ2-5; D is undetermined. This CDR3 spans 13 amino acids. Germline V lookup: CDR1 SGDLS, CDR2 YYNGEE. The V end was cut by 4 bases, the J end by 3 bases, with 10 bases between. Written as DNA, the CDR3 is TGTGCCAGCAGCTTCTCGGGTAAAGAGACCCAGTACTTC. Encoded protein: CASSFSGKETQYF.

The gene calls are TRBV28 and TRBJ2-7; D possibly corresponds to TRBD2 (6 bases). Trimming pared 6 bases from V and 3 bases from J, leaving 21 bases between. The CDR3 sequence is 16 residues long. Germline CDR1 is MDHEN and CDR2 is SYDVKM. The CDR3 reads CASSLFGSGTDYEQYF. The CDR3 DNA reads as TGTGCCAGCAGCCTCTTTGGTAGCGGAACAGACTACGAGCAGTACTTC.

This rearrangement joins TRBV30 to TRBJ2-7; 8 bases agree with TRBD1. This CDR3 has 13 residues. The V gene's germline CDR1 is GTSNPN and CDR2 SVGIG (reference sequence). V gave up 3 bases and J gave up 2 bases; unmatched junction bases: 3. The CDR3 sequence: CAWRVDRAYEQYF. The DNA for the CDR3 is TGTGCCTGGAGGGTGGACAGGGCCTACGAGCAGTACTTC.